The sequence of this TCR beta chain was determined in a study of response to subunit inactivated influenza vaccine. TCRdb analysed the RT-PCR reads with MiXCR anew, one entry per CDR3 protein. The repertoire consists of 250,000 to 350,000 distinct CDR3 sequences, with roughly 20% occurring once and the leading ten covering approximately 10%. This clonotype turned up a few times. What it binds is unknown. General observations from the study: It was suggested by the authors that few new T cells are recruited by each seasonal influenza vaccination.

This CDR3 is 16 amino acids long. With 0 bases clipped from V and 5 bases from J, the junction kept 7 bases outside the gene matches. Germline CDR1 reads SGHAT; CDR2 reads FQNNGV. The TCR sequence derives from a man aged 50-75 years who received an inactivated influenza vaccine. The V and J genes are TRBV11-2 and TRBJ2-5, with 9 nucleotides matching TRBD1. Sequenced here: PBMCs from blood, sampled less than 22 months after vaccination. The CDR3 here is CASSLDLRQGEETQYF. As DNA, the CDR3 is TGTGCCAGCAGCTTAGATCTTCGACAGGGGGAGGAGACCCAGTACTTC.